The 10 T cell receptor beta chains presented below share a single source sample, sequenced in a study of cytomegalovirus exposure and HLA in healthy donors. Generated by immunoSEQ multiplex PCR, the TCRdb table keeps only in-frame clones and is missing some. The sample has over 200,000 clones, just over 85% seen once. The sequencing sample was made of PBMCs. These receptors originate from a young woman in good health and CMV-seronegative.

The rearrangement links TRBV13 to TRBJ1-2; TRBD1 aligns across 7 bases. The ends lost 2 bases at V and 5 bases at J; junction bases unmatched: 5. The CDR3 has 14 residues. Germline values: CDR1 PRHDT, CDR2 FYEKMQ (reference sequence). The CDR3 spells CASSLRGGVYGYTF. CDR3 bases: TGTGCCAGCAGCTTAAGAGGGGGCGTTTATGGCTACACCTTC.

The CDR3 here is CASSKSSYNEQFF. CDR3 sequence (DNA): TGCGCCAGCAGTAAGAGCTCCTACAATGAGCAGTTCTTC. The rearrangement uses TRBV10-1 and TRBJ2-1, with no clear D. V shed 5 bases and J shed 0 bases, with 5 bases lying between them. There are 13 residues in the CDR3. Germline CDR1 and CDR2: WNHNN and SYGVQD (reference sequence).

The rearrangement links TRBV11-2 to TRBJ2-1; D remains unclear. This CDR3 has 14 amino acids. Germline-derived CDR1 and CDR2 are SGHAT and FQNNGV. Trimming took off 0 bases at V and 8 bases at J, with 11 bases between the two ends. CDR3 bases: TGTGCCAGCAGCTTAGATCCCACCTCGGATGAGCAGTTCTTC. Its translation: CASSLDPTSDEQFF.

In regard to this clone: One end of the junction does not line up with germline, which may come from a read error. The chain combines TRBV11-2 with TRBJ1-2, with D possibly TRBD1 on 5 matching bases. CDR3 length: 14 amino acids. Germline CDR1 is SGHAT and CDR2 is FQNNGV. The CDR3 spells CASSSPRALRSGAF. The CDR3, as DNA: TGTGCCAGCAGCTCCCCCAGGGCCCTCCGTAGTGGCGCCTTC.

The V and J genes are TRBV6-5 and TRBJ2-6; no definite D call. Germline CDR1 and CDR2: MNHEY and SVGAGI. This CDR3 spans 15 amino acids. V lost 5 bases, J lost 0 bases, and 8 bases lay in between. CDR3 nucleotides: TGTGCCAGCAGTCCCAGGATCTCTGGGGCCAACGTCCTGACTTTC. Protein: CASSPRISGANVLTF.

The J gene is TRBJ2-3, the V gene TRBV10-1; D is ambiguous. Germline V gene data show CDR1 as WNHNN and CDR2 as SYGVQD (reference sequence). Trimming stripped 8 bases from V and 5 bases from J, with 14 bases between. This CDR3 has 13 amino acids. The CDR3: CASGDLAGDTQYF. The CDR3 DNA follows: TGCGCCAGCGGAGACTTAGCCGGAGATACGCAGTATTTT.

This rearrangement joins TRBV27 to TRBJ1-1; D possibly corresponds to TRBD1 (6 bases). From germline, CDR1 is MNHEY and CDR2 SMNVEV (reference sequence). The CDR3 covers 15 residues. Trimming stripped 6 bases from V and 7 bases from J, with 21 bases between. The DNA for the CDR3 is TGTGCCAGCAGAAACAACAGGGACTACACTAGTGAAGCTTTCTTT. It translates to CASRNNRDYTSEAFF.

The chain carries TRBV30 and TRBJ2-3; TRBD2 aligns across 12 bases. Germline lookup yields CDR1 GTSNPN and CDR2 SVGIG (reference sequence). Losses at the gene ends were 0 bases for V and 2 bases for J; bases not matched to a gene: 6. This CDR3 contains 17 residues. This chain's CDR3 is CAWSVSLAGGLTDTQYF. Written as DNA, the CDR3 is TGTGCCTGGAGTGTATCCCTAGCGGGAGGGCTCACAGATACGCAGTATTTT.

This clone was seen just once. This chain connects TRBV5-1 to TRBJ2-2; 10 bases map to TRBD1. V trimming: 4 bases; J trimming: 3 bases; junction bases outside the gene matches: 6. CDR1 and CDR2 from the germline V gene are SGHRS and YFSETQ. The CDR3 contains 16 residues. CDR3 in DNA: TGCGCCAGCAGCGACGGGGGACAGGGGTACACCGGGGAGCTGTTTTTT. As protein: CASSDGGQGYTGELFF.

This chain uses TRBV6-5 with TRBJ2-3; 8 bases line up with TRBD1. The V and J ends lost 2 bases and 4 bases, in that order; junction bases with no gene match: 8. Germline lookup yields CDR1 MNHEY and CDR2 SVGAGI. The CDR3 consists of 16 residues. The CDR3 here is CASSYPPGQGSDTQYF. In DNA form, the CDR3 reads TGTGCCAGCAGTTACCCACCCGGACAGGGCTCAGATACGCAGTATTTT.